The rows below give T cell receptor beta chains drawn from one sample of a study of CD8 T cells in ankylosing spondylitis. TCRdb itself ran the 5' RACE reads through MiXCR, one entry per CDR3 protein. There are some 340,000 distinct CDR3 sequences in the sample; about 14% occur only once, and 0.9% to 1.2% lies in the top ten. Sequences were obtained from blood, either unsorted or a sorted T cell fraction (not recorded which). The source is a male donor with ankylosing spondylitis or in good health (not recorded which). Both conserved end residues are part of each CDR3. Each record gives: V gene, CDR3 protein.

V: TRBV29-1
CDR3: CSVDGGASYGYTF

V: TRBV11-2
CDR3: CASSLLGGGNQPQHF

V: TRBV19
CDR3: CASTSGSRSEQYF

V: TRBV3-1
CDR3: CASSQDWVKIGEQFF

V: TRBV6-2/TRBV6-3
CDR3: CASSWSGSSYNEQFF

V: TRBV5-1
CDR3: CASSKDRPNGYTF

V: TRBV10-2
CDR3: CASSGTSGIYEQYF

V: TRBV27
CDR3: CASSLRDSSGANVLTF

V: TRBV2
CDR3: CASSEEGSGPYGYTF

V: TRBV12-3/TRBV12-4
CDR3: CASSLALRTAYNTDTQYF